These T cell receptor beta chains were read from a single sample in a study of blood T cell repertoires in COVID-19. Measured with immunoSEQ multiplex PCR; TCRdb has only the in-frame clones, and not every one. The sample records tens of thousands of clones, around 87% being singletons. Material for sequencing was peripheral blood. These receptors all come from a male donor with acute or convalescent COVID-19. Each CDR3 is given with its conserved first and last residue. A D gene is named only where the DNA matches it firmly. For some rows the clone size is stated as once, few or many, or as a class when expanded; others skip it.

size | D | J | V | DNA | CDR3
. | . | TRBJ1-1 | TRBV7-6 | TGTGCCAGCAGCTTAGCGGAGGCAGGTTCTCACACTGAAGCTTTCTTT | CASSLAEAGSHTEAFF
once | . | TRBJ1-5 | TRBV5-8 | TGTGCCAGCAGCTTGGGAGGGGGTCAGCCCCAGCATTTT | CASSLGGGQPQHF
. | . | TRBJ1-5 | TRBV19 | TGTGCCAGTAAACCCGGAGGGAGCAATCAGCCCCAGCATTTT | CASKPGGSNQPQHF
. | . | TRBJ2-7 | TRBV7-6 | TGTGCCAGCAGCCTAAAGATAGGGACTTACGAGCAGTACTTC | CASSLKIGTYEQYF
. | . | TRBJ1-1 | TRBV21-1 | TGTGCCAGCAGCGCCCGAAAGATCAGGCAAAACACTGAAGCTTTCTTT | CASSARKIRQNTEAFF
. | TRBD2 | TRBJ2-1 | TRBV27 | TGTGCCAGCAGACCACCCCCAGGGACTAGCGGGGAGTCCTACAATGAGCAGTTCTTC | CASRPPPGTSGESYNEQFF
once | . | TRBJ1-5 | TRBV12-3/TRBV12-4 | TGTGCCAGCAGTTTAAGGGGTCTCCAGCCCCAGCATTTT | CASSLRGLQPQHF
. | TRBD1 | TRBJ1-2 | TRBV13 | TGTGCCAGCAGCTTAGACAGGGGTGACTATGGCTACACCTTC | CASSLDRGDYGYTF
. | TRBD1 | TRBJ2-7 | TRBV2 | TGTGCCAGCAGAGAGACAGGGGGCGAGTACGAGCAGTACTTC | CASRETGGEYEQYF
. | TRBD1 | TRBJ1-6 | TRBV6-4 | TGTGCCAGCACCCTACCGGGACAGGGGGAGTCACCCCTCCACTTT | CASTLPGQGESPLHF
. | TRBD1 | TRBJ1-2 | TRBV2 | TGTGCCAGCAGGCCTGGGACAGGGGGCATTCCTAACTATGGCTACACCTTC | CASRPGTGGIPNYGYTF
. | . | TRBJ1-4 | TRBV16 | TGTGCCAGCAGCCAATCTCGACAGACTTGGGAAAAACTGTTTTTT | CASSQSRQTWEKLFF
. | . | TRBJ2-2 | TRBV10-3 | TGTGCCATCAGGGGGCGAGAGAACACCGGGGAGCTGTTTTTT | CAIRGRENTGELFF
. | . | TRBJ2-3 | TRBV30 | TGTGCCTCGTGGGCTAACGGTGGCACAGATACGCAGTATTTT | CASWANGGTDTQYF
. | . | TRBJ2-1 | TRBV18 | TGTGCCAGCTCATCAAGGGAGGGGGTTGAGCAGTTCTTC | CASSSREGVEQFF
. | TRBD1 | TRBJ1-2 | TRBV12-3/TRBV12-4 | TGTGCCAGCAGACGGACAGGGGACTATGGCTACACCTTC | CASRRTGDYGYTF
. | TRBD1 | TRBJ2-7 | TRBV5-6 | TGTGCCAGCAGTCGGGACAGGGGTTTCAACGAGCAGTACTTC | CASSRDRGFNEQYF
. | . | TRBJ1-4 | TRBV5-1 | TGCGCCAGCAGTCCTCGGGCAACTAATGAAAAACTGTTTTTT | CASSPRATNEKLFF
. | . | TRBJ2-3 | TRBV6-5 | TGTGCCAGCAGTTACTCTGGTAGTAGCACAGATACGCAGTATTTT | CASSYSGSSTDTQYF
. | TRBD1 | TRBJ2-5 | TRBV7-9 | TGTGCCAGCAGCCCGGGACAGACGTCCGCAGAGACCCAGTACTTC | CASSPGQTSAETQYF
. | . | TRBJ2-5 | TRBV24-1 | TGTGCCACCAGTGACACGGGCCCCAGGGGCCAAGAGACCCAGTACTTC | CATSDTGPRGQETQYF
once | TRBD1 | TRBJ2-7 | TRBV6-5 | TGTGCCAGCACCGCGGGACAGGGTACCTACGAGCAGTACTTC | CASTAGQGTYEQYF
. | TRBD1 | TRBJ1-1 | TRBV5-8 | TGTGCCAGCAGGACGGACAGGGTCGGAGGTTCGGGCACTGAAGCTTTCTTT | CASRTDRVGGSGTEAFF
. | . | TRBJ2-2 | TRBV6-5 | TGTGCCAGCGCTATCGACAGGACGAACACCGGGGAGCTGTTTTTT | CASAIDRTNTGELFF
. | TRBD2 | TRBJ2-3 | TRBV5-1 | TGCGCCAGCAGCCTCGGGACTAGCGGAGATACGCAGTATTTT | CASSLGTSGDTQYF
. | . | TRBJ1-6 | TRBV6-5 | TGTGCCAGCAGTTCCCGGGGGAACTCACCCCTCCACTTT | CASSSRGNSPLHF
. | . | TRBJ1-3 | TRBV5-4 | TGTGCCAGCAGCCGGGACTTGAGCTCTGGAAACACCATATATTTT | CASSRDLSSGNTIYF
. | TRBD1 | TRBJ2-7 | TRBV6-6 | TGTGCCAGCAGTTACCAGGACAGGGGAGAAGAGCAGTACTTC | CASSYQDRGEEQYF
. | . | TRBJ2-7 | TRBV5-1 | TGCGCCAGCAGCTTGGCCCCAGGGGACGCCTACGAGCAGTACTTC | CASSLAPGDAYEQYF
. | . | TRBJ2-3 | TRBV28 | TGTGCCAGCAGCCATGATACGCAGTATTTT | CASSHDTQYF
. | . | TRBJ1-6 | TRBV4-1 | TGCGCCAGCAGCCTTTCCCAGGGGCGCAATTCACCCCTCCACTTT | CASSLSQGRNSPLHF
. | . | TRBJ1-1 | TRBV30 | TGTGCCTGGAGTGTTATGGCGAACACTGAAGCTTTCTTT | CAWSVMANTEAFF
. | TRBD1 | TRBJ2-7 | TRBV7-9 | TGTGCCAGCAGCCCGCCTTTCCGGACAGGGCTTTACGAGCAGTACTTC | CASSPPFRTGLYEQYF
. | . | TRBJ1-3 | TRBV6-5 | TGTGCCAGCAGTAGGGCAGGGGACTCTGGAAACACCATATATTTT | CASSRAGDSGNTIYF
. | TRBD1 | TRBJ2-4 | TRBV4-2 | TGTGCCAGCAGCCAAGATGGAACAGGGGCGGATAACATTCAGTACTTC | CASSQDGTGADNIQYF
once | . | TRBJ2-2 | TRBV2 | TGTGCCAGCAACCACGAGCGCCACACCGGGGAGCTGTTTTTT | CASNHERHTGELFF
once | . | TRBJ2-7 | TRBV19 | TGTGCCAGTAGTTCTCAAACAGGTGCCCTCGAGCAGTACTTC | CASSSQTGALEQYF
. | . | TRBJ1-5 | TRBV3-1/TRBV3-2 | TGTGCCAGCAGCCAAGGGCAGGCCGTCAATCAGCCCCAGCATTTT | CASSQGQAVNQPQHF
. | TRBD1 | TRBJ1-2 | TRBV29-1 | TGCAGCGCACGAACAGGGGACTATGGCTACACCTTC | CSARTGDYGYTF
few | TRBD1 | TRBJ2-4 | TRBV27 | TGTGCCAGCAGTCCGGTCCAGGGGGCGAGGGGCATTCAGTACTTC | CASSPVQGARGIQYF
. | . | TRBJ1-3 | TRBV27 | TGTGCCACGACAGACATCTCTGGAAACACCATATATTTT | CATTDISGNTIYF
once | . | TRBJ2-2 | TRBV3-1/TRBV3-2 | TGTGCCAGCAGCCGATCAGGGTTCGGGGAGCTGTTTTTT | CASSRSGFGELFF
. | . | TRBJ2-7 | TRBV3-1/TRBV3-2 | TGTGCCAGCAGCTCGGGCGGCGGGTCCTACGAGCAGTACTTC | CASSSGGGSYEQYF
. | TRBD1 | TRBJ2-1 | TRBV27 | TGTGCCAGCATTCCATGGGACAGGGTAGTATCCTACAATGAGCAGTTCTTC | CASIPWDRVVSYNEQFF